A selection of T cell receptor beta chains follows, all from one sample in a study of shared clonotypes between healthy human individuals. The repertoire was sequenced with immunoSEQ multiplex PCR; TCRdb's copy has only in-frame clones and lacks some. The sample consists of around 1.4 million clones, just under 99% of them appearing once. The source material was naive CD4+ T cells sorted from blood. The receptors derive from a man aged 30 to 45 in good health. The conserved cysteine and the conserved F or W are not part of the CDR3 here. The listing skips clone size in some rows; elsewhere it reads once, few, many or a size class.

TRBV5-4,TRBJ2-7,.,ASSLASSYEQY
TRBV7-3,TRBJ2-1,.,ASSPGQALIYNEQF
TRBV5-5,TRBJ1-2,.,ASSLEVVYGYT
TRBV1,TRBJ2-3,.,TSSQDVWGLGDTQY
TRBV21-1,TRBJ1-5,.,ASSKAPQPQH
TRBV6-5,TRBJ2-5,.,ASSYARGRETQY
TRBV6-5,TRBJ2-3,.,ASSYKGGTDTQY
TRBV9,TRBJ2-7,.,ASSVSAREDYEQY
TRBV5-6,TRBJ1-1,.,ASSPVGGRAF
TRBV5-4,TRBJ1-2,.,ASSLALYYGYT
TRBV11-3,TRBJ2-3,once,ASSFEGNTDTQY
TRBV7-6,TRBJ2-5,.,ASSLAHLGRETQY
TRBV5-1,TRBJ2-7,.,ASRMDSYEQY
TRBV7-9,TRBJ2-7,.,ASSVLGGPYEQY
TRBV6-6,TRBJ2-1,.,ASAQGFNEQF
TRBV7-8,TRBJ2-7,once,ASSPGGAATYEQY